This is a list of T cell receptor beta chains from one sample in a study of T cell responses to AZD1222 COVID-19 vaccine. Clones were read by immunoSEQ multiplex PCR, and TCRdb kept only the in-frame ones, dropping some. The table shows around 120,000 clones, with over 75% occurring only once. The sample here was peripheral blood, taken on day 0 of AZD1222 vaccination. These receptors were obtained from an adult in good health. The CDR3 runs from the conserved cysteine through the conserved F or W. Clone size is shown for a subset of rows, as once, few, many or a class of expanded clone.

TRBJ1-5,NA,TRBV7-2,CASSLLADNQPQHF
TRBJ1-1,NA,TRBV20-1,CSASGGTFYTEAFF
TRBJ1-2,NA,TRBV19,CASLTDGYGYTF
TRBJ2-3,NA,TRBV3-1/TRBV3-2,CASSQTTDTQYF
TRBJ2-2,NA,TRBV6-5,CASSHGGNTGELFF
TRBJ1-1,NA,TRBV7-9,CASSLRSLDTNTEAFF
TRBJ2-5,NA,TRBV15,CATSNQVQETQYF
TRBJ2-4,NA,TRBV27,CASSYRGDKNIQYF
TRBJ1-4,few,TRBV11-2,CASSSTGAVNEKLFF
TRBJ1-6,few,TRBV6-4,CASRKRQAESPLHF
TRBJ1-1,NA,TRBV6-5,CASGFGTEAFF
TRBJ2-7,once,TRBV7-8,CASSLAQGAGAYEQYF
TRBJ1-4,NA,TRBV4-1,CASSPRDRGIPNEKLFF
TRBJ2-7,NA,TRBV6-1,CASSVLPGQSSYEQYF
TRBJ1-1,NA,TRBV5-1,CASSITGTLNTEAFF
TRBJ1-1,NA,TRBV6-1,CASLPSLWNTEAFF
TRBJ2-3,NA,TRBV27,CASVGRKATDTQYF
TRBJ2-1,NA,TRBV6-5,CASGRLAGGHNEQFF
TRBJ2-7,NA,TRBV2,CANELAGSYEQYF
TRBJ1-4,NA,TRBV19,CASSIRIRQGQFATNEKLFF
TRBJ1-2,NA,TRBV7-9,CASTPPGQGNYGYTF
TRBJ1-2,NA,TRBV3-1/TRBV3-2,CASSPYDGSYGYTF
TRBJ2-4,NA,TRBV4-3,CASSQVGGKRENIQYF
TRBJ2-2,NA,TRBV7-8,CASSLTRQGRKGELFF
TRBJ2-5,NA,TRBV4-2,CASSRTGLAVQETQYF
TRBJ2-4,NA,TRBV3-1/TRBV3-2,CASSQSDLRAKNIQYF
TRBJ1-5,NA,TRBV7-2,CASSWTVNQPQHF
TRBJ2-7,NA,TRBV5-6,CASSFPVGYEQYF
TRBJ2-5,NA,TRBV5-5,CASSPGDQETQYF
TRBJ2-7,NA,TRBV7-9,CASSPGGSLSYEQYF
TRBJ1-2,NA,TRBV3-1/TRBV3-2,CASSQDLAGNGYTF
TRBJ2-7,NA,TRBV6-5,CASSYDLGGTYEQYF
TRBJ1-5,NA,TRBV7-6,CASSLAGGGNQPQHF
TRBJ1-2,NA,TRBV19,CASTPPQGRYGYTF
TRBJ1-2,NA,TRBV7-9,CASSLLEGRGYGYTF
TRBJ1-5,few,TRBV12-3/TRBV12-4,CASSKGHQPQHF
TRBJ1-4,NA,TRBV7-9,CASSLRPSGNEKLFF
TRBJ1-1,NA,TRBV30,CASSGTANTEAFF
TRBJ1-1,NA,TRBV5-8,CASSLPLTVTNTEAFF
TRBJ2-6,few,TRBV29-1,CSVAGGANVLTF
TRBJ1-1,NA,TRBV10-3,CAISEEAGKARTEAFF